This paragraph covers one T cell receptor beta chain sequence. What it binds is unknown. Use of 60 Vbeta and 13 Jbeta primers characterized the PCR. Only in-frame clones appear in the TCRdb table, and some are missing; sequencing was by immunoSEQ multiplex PCR. Of 90,000 to 150,000 clones in the sample, 74% were seen once. This record belongs to a study of cytomegalovirus exposure and HLA in healthy donors. Overall study results and limits: Reportedly, fewer N-insertions than the roughly 700-donor mean appeared in an Asian-associated ancestry cluster in a later analysis. Most subjects' HLA-A and HLA-B alleles were reportedly predicted from TCR beta sequences. Later work found most CMV-associated TCR beta chains apparently HLA-restricted.

This CDR3 comprises 16 residues. V dropped 2 bases and J dropped 0 bases, with 9 bases sitting between them. Germline loops: CDR1 SGHDT, CDR2 YYEEEE. The TCR sequence derives from a human donor in good health. The chain recombines TRBV5-6 with TRBJ2-6, with D maybe TRBD2 (5 bases). Sequencing was done on a sample of PBMCs. For the CDR3, the DNA is TGTGCCAGCAGCTTAAGGGCGGGCTCTGGGGCCAACGTCCTGACTTTC. Translating gives CASSLRAGSGANVLTF.